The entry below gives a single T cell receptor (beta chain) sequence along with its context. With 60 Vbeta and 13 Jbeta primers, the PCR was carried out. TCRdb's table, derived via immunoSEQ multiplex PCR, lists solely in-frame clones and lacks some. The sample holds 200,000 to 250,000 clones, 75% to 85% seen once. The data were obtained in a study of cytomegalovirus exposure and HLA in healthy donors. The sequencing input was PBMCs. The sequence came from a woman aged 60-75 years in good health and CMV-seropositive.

As DNA, the CDR3 is TGTGCCAGCAAATTGGGACTAGCGGGAGTGTTCTTC. It codes for CASKLGLAGVFF. The chain carries TRBV2 and TRBJ2-1; the match to TRBD2 covers 14 bases. V lost 7 bases, J lost 15 bases, and 5 bases stayed unmatched. The CDR3 is 12 residues long. Germline V lookup: CDR1 SNHLY, CDR2 FYNNEI.